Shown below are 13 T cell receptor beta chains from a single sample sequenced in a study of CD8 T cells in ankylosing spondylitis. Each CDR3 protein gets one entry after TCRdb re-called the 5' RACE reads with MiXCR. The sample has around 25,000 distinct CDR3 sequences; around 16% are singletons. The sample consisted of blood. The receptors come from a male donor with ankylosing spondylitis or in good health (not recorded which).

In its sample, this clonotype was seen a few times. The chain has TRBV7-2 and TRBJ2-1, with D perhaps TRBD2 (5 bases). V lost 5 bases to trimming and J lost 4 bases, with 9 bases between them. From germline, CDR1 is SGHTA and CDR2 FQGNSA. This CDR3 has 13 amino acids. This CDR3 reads CASSPRRYNEQFF. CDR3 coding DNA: TGTGCCAGCAGCCCCCGGAGGTACAATGAGCAGTTCTTC.

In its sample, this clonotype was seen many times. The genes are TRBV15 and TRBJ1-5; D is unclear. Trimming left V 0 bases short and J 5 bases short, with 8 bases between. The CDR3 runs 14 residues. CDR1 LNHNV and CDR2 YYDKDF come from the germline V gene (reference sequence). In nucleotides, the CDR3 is TGTGCCACCAGCAGAGATCACAGTTATCAGCCCCAGCATTTT. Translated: CATSRDHSYQPQHF.

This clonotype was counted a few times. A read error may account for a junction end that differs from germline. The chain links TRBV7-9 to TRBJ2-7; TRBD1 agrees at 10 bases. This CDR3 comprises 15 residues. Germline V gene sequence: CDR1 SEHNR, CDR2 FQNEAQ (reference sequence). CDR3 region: CAGSQTGTGVDEQYF. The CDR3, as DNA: TGTGCCGGCAGCCAAACCGGGACAGGGGTGGACGAGCAGTACTTC.

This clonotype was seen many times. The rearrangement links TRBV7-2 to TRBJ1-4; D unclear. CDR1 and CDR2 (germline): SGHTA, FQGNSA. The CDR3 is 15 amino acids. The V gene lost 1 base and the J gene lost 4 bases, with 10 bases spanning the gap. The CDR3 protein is CASSLEEFRNEKLFF. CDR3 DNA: TGTGCCAGCAGCTTAGAGGAGTTCCGTAATGAAAAACTGTTTTTT.

The CDR3 here is CASSRDSSNTGELFF. The CDR3 region has the DNA TGCGCCAGCAGCCGTGACAGCTCGAACACCGGGGAGCTGTTTTTT. This chain connects TRBV5-1 to TRBJ2-2; a possible D gene is TRBD1 (5 bases). Trimming removed 4 bases at V and 0 bases at J, with 10 bases between. Germline V gene data show CDR1 as SGHRS and CDR2 as YFSETQ. The CDR3 length is 15 residues.

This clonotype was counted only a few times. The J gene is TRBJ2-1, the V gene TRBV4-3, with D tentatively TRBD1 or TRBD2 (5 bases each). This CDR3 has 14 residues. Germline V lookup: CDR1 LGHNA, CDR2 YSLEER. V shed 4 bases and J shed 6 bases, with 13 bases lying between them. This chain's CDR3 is CASSPGTPSNEQFF. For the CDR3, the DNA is TGCGCCAGCAGCCCCGGGACCCCGTCCAATGAGCAGTTCTTC.

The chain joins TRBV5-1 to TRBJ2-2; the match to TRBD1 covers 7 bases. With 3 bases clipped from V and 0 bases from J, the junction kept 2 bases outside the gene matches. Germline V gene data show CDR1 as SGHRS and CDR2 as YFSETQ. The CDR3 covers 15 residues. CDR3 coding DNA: TGCGCCAGCAGCTCGGGACAGTCGAACACCGGGGAGCTGTTTTTT. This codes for CASSSGQSNTGELFF.

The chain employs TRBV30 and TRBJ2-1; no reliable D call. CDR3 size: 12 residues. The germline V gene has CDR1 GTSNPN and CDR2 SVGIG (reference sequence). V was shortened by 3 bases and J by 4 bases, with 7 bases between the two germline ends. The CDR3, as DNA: TGTGCCTGGAGGCCAGGATACAATGAGCAGTTCTTC. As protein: CAWRPGYNEQFF.

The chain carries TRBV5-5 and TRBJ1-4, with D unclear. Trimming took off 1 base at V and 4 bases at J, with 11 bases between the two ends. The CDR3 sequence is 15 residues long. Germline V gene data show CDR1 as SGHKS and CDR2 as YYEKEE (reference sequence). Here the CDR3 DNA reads TGTGCCAGCAGCTTGTATCAGAGAGTTAATGAAAAACTGTTTTTT. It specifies CASSLYQRVNEKLFF.

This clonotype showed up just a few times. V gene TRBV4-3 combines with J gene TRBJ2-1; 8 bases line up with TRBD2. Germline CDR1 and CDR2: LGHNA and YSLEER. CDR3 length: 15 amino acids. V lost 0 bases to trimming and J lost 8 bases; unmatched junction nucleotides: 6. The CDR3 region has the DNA TGCGCCAGCAGCCAAGAGTTTCTAGCGGGCGATGAGCAGTTCTTC. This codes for CASSQEFLAGDEQFF.

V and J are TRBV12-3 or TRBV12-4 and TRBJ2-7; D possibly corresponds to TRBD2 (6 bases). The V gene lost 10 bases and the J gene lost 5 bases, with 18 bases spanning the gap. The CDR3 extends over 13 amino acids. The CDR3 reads CATRDWGRDEQYF. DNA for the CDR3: TGTGCCACCCGGGACTGGGGAAGGGACGAGCAGTACTTC.

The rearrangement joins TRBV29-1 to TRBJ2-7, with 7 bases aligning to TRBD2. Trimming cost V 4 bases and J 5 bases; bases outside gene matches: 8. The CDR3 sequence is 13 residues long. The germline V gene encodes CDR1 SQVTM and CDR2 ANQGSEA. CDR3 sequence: CSVVGGSVHEQYF. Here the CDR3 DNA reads TGCAGCGTTGTGGGCGGGAGTGTCCACGAGCAGTACTTC.

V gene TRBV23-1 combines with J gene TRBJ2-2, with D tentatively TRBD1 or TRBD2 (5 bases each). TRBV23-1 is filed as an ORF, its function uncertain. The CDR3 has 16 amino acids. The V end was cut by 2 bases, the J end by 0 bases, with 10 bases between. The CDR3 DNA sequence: TGCGCCAGCAGTCAAGGAAAGGGACCGAACACCGGGGAGCTGTTTTTT. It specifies CASSQGKGPNTGELFF.